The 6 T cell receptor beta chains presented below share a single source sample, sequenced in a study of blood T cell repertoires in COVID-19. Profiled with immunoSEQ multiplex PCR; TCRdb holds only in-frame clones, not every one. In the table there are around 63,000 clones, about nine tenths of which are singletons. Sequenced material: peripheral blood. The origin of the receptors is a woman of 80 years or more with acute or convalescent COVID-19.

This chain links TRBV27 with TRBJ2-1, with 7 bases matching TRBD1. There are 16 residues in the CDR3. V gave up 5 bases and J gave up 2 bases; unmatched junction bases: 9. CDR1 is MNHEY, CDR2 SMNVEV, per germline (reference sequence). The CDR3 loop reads CASSLAQGVPYNEQFF. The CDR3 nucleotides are TGTGCCAGCAGTCTAGCCCAGGGGGTCCCCTACAATGAGCAGTTCTTC.

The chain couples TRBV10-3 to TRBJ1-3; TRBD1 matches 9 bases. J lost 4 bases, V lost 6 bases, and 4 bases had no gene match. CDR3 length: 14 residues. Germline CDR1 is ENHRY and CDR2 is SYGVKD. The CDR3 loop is CAIRQGAGGNTIYF. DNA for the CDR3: TGTGCCATCAGACAGGGGGCGGGAGGAAACACCATATATTTT.

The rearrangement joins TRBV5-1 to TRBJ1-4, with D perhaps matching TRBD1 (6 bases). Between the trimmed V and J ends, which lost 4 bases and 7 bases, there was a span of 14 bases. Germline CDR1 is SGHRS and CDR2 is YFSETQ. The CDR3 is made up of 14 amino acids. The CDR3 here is CASSPQGVGEKLFF. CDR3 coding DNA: TGCGCCAGCAGCCCACAGGGAGTTGGTGAAAAACTGTTTTTT.

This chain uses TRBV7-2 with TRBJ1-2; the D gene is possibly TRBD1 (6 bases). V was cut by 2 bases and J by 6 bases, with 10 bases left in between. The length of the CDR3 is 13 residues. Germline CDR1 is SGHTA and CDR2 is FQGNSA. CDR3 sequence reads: CASSLQQGDGYTF. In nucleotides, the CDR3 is TGTGCCAGCAGCTTACAACAGGGTGATGGCTACACCTTC.

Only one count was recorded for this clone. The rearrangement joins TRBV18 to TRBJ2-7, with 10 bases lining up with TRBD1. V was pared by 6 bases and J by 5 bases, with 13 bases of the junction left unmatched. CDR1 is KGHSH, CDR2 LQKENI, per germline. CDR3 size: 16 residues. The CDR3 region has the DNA TGTGCCAGCTCGCCAGTTAAAGGGACAGGGGCAAACGAGCAGTACTTC. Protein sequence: CASSPVKGTGANEQYF.

CDR3 region: CATSEPGGTEAFF. The CDR3 DNA sequence: TGTGCCACCAGTGAACCAGGAGGGACTGAAGCTTTCTTT. The chain recombines TRBV24-1 with TRBJ1-1, with D uncertain. Trimming removed 4 bases at V and 5 bases at J, with 10 bases between. CDR3 size: 13 residues. Germline CDR1 is KGHDR and CDR2 is SFDVKD.